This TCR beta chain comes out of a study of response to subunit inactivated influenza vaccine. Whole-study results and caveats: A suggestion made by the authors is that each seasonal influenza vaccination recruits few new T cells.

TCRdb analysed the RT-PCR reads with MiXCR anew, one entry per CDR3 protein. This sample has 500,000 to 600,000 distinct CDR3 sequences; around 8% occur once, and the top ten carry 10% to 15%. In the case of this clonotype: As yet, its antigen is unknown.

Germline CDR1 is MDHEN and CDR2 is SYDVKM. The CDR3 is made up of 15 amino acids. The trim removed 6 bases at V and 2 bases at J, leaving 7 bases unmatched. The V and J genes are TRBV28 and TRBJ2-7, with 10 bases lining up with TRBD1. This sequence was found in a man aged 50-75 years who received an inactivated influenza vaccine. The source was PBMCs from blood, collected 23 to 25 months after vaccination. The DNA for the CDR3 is TGTGCCAGCAGGGGTGCGGGACAGGGGACCTACGAGCAGTACTTC. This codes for CASRGAGQGTYEQYF.